The following is a TCR beta chain sequence with its context. Its antigen has not been determined. Per-nucleotide qualities are absent, and no much larger clonotype sits a single base away. At diagnosis, tumor, uninvolved tumor-adjacent lung and peripheral blood were collected and then preserved as a mix of FFPE and fresh-frozen material. For TCR repertoire profiling, blood samples were analyzed in the form of peripheral blood mononuclear cells. The immunoSEQ Assay was used to sequence TCR beta CDR3 regions from DNA. As for the authors' bioinformatics: T cell density was computed as TCR beta template counts normalized to usable DNA estimated by amplifying housekeeping genes. Using the preseqR package, richness was estimated by extrapolating to 120,000 templates for tissue samples and 400,000 templates for PBMC samples. Clonality was defined as one minus Pielou's evenness. To identify tissue-enriched TCRs, differential abundance testing was run on productive amino-acid clonotypes with a minimum total count of 5 and an alpha of 0.1. Repertoire overlap between compartments was quantified with the Jaccard Index and Morisita Overlap Index. GLIPH grouped TCR beta CDR3s together with public tetramer-defined viral CDR3s, and a viral motif had to include at least three viral sequences and show V-gene enrichment. This immuneACCESS table, as held by TCRdb, lists in-frame sequences with V and J called but not all clones. Of the missing ones, under half trace to an unresolved V gene in checked studies; the others have no known cause. Clone size and V and J calls were adopted from that table, with D and trimming inferred from the DNA. The sample has tens of thousands of clones on record, roughly nine tenths of them singletons. The ten largest clones capture around 1.8% of the sample.

Clipping removes 4 bases from V and 0 bases from J, with 6 as the unmatched junction base count. From its cysteine to its phenylalanine, the CDR3 spans 16 amino acids. Only the CDR3 region is kept as DNA, spanning 48 bases read in frame from base 1. CDR1 and CDR2 are read off the germline V gene as SNHLY and FYNNEI. This sample is drawn from a study of T cells in localized non-small cell lung cancer (TCRdb year 2020). With respect to the entire study: Comparing tumors with uninvolved tumor-adjacent lungs, the study looked at the T cell repertoires of hundreds of patients with early-stage NSCLC. The cohort was made up of approximately 250 treatment-naive NSCLC patients whose localized lung tumors had been resected. A mean age of around 66 years was recorded for the NSCLC patients, of whom 129 were male and 90 to 110 were female. The investigation overall reported the following: Since the design was exploratory, TCR variables were selected using unadjusted p-values with no false-discovery rate correction. Higher blood T cell density associated with longer overall survival, while higher adjacent-lung clonality associated with shorter survival. The highest T cell clonality was observed in uninvolved tumor-adjacent lung, where clonality exceeded that of tumor, suggesting that antigenic responses were more focused in uninvolved tumor-adjacent lung. A median of around 50 of the top 100 tumor clones turned up in the paired uninvolved adjacent lung, and fewer than 35 of those clones also ranked among the top 100 of that same adjacent lung. Because multi-region tumor sequencing was not performed, intratumor heterogeneity could not be ruled out.

The V and J genes are TRBV2 and TRBJ1-5; 7 of the junction bases match TRBD1. The TCR originated in a woman between 40 and 69 years old with stage I lung adenocarcinoma. The sample here was peripheral blood, taken before any cancer treatment. The CDR3 reads CASSAPTGNSNQPQHF. The DNA is TGTGCCAGCAGTGCGCCGACAGGGAATAGCAATCAGCCCCAGCATTTT.